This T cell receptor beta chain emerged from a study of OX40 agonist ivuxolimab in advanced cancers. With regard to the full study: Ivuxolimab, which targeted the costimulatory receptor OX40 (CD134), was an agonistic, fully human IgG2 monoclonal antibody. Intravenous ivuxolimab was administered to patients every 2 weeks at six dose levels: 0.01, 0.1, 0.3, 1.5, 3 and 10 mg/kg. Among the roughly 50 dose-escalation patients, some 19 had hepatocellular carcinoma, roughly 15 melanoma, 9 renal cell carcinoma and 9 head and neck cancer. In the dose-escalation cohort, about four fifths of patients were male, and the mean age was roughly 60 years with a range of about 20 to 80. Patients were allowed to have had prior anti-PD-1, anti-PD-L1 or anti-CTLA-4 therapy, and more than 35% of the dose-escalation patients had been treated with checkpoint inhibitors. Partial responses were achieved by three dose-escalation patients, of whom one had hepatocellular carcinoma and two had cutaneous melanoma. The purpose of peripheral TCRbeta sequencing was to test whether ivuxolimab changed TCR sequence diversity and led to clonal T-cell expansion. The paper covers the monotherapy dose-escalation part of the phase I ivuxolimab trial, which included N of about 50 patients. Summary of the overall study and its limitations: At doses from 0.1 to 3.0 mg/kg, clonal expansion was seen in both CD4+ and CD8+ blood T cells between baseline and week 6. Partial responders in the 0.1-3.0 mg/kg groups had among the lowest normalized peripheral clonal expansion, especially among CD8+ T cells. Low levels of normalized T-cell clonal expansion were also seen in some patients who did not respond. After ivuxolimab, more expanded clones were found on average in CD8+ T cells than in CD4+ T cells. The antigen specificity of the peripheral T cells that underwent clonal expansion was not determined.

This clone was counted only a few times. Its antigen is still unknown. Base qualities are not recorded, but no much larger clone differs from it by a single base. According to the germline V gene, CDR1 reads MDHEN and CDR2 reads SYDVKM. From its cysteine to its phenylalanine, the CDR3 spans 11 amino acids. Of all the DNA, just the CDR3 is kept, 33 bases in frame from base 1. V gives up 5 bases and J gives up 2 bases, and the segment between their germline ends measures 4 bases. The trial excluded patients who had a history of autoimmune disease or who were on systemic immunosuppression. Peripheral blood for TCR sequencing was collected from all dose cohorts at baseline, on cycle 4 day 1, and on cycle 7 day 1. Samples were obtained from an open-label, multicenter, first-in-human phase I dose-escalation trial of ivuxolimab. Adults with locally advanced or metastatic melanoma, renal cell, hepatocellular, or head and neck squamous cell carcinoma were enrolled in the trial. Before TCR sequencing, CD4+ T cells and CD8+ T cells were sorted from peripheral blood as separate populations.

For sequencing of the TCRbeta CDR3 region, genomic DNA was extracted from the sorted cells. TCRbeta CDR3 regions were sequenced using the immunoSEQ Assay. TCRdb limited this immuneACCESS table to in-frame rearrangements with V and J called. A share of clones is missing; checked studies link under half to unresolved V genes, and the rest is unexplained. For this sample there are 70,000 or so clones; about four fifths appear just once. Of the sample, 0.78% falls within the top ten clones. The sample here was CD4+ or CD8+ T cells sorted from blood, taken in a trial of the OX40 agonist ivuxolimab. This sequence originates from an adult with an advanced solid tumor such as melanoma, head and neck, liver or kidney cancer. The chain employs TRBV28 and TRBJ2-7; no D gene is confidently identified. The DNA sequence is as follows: TGTGCCAGCAGTGCGACCTACGAGCAGTACTTC. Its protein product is CASSATYEQYF.